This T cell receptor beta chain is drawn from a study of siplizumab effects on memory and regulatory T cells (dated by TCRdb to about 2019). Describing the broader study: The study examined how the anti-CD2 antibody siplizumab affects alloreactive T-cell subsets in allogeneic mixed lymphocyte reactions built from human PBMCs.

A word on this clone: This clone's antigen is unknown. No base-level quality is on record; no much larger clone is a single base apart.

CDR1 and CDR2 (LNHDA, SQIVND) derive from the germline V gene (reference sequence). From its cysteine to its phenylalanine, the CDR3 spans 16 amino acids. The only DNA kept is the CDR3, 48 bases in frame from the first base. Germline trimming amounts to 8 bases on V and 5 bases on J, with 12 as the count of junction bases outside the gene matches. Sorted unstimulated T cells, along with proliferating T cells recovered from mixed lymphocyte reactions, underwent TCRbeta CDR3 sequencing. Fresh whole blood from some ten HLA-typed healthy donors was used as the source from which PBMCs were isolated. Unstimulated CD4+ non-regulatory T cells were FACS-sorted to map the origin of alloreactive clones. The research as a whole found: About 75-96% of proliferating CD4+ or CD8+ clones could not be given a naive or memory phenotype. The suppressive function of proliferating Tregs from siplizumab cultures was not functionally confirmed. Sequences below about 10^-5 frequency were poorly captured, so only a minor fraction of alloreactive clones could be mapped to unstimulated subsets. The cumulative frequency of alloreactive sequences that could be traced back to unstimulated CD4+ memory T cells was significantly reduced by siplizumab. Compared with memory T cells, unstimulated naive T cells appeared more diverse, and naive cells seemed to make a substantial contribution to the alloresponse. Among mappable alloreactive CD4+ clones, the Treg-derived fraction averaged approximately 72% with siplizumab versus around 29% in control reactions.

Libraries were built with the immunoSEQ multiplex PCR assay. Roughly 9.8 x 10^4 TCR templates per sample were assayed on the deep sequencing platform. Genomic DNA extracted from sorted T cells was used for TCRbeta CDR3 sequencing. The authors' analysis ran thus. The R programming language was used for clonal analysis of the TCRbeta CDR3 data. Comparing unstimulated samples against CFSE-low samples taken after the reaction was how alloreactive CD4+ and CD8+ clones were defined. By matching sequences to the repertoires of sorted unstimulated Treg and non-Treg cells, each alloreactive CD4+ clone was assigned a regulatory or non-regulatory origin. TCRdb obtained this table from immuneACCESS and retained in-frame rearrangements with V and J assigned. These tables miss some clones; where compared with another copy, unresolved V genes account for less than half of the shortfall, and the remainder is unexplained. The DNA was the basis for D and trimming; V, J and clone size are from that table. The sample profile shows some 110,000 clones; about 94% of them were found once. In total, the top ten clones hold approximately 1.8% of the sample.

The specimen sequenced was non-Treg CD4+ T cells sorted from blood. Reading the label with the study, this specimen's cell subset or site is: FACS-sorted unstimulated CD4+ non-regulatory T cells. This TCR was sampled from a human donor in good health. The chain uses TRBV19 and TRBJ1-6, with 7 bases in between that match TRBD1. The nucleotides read TGTGCCAGTTCTTCCCCCCCAGGGGGTCATAATTCACCCCTCCACTTT. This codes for CASSSPPGGHNSPLHF. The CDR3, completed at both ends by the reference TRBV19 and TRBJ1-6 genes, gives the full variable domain DGGITQSPKYLFRKEGQNVTLSCEQNLNHDAMYWYRQDPGQGLRLIYYSQIVNDFQKGDIAEGYSVSREKKESFPLTVTSAQKNPTAFYLCASSSPPGGHNSPLHFGNGTRLTVT.